The present T cell receptor beta chain was sequenced within a study of blood T cells in healthy people across ages. Per the germline V gene, CDR1 is MGHDK and CDR2 is SYGVNS. This CDR3 contains 18 residues. Concerning this clonotype itself: Its antigen is still unknown.

Study-level findings and limits: In long-lived donors, naive CD4+ cell counts and diversity exceeded those of aged donors. Across the age range, TCR beta diversity per million T cells fell in a roughly linear way.

Alongside a J-beta primer mix, a sample-barcoded 5' primer served in a second PCR lasting roughly 6 to 11 cycles. Each TCR beta cDNA got a 12-nucleotide random molecular identifier. Each CDR3 protein gets one entry after TCRdb re-called the 5' RACE reads with MiXCR. The table shows over a million distinct CDR3 sequences, with 42% occurring only once. Healthy individuals of Caucasian origin from Russia, aged about 6 to 95, served as donors. The gene calls are TRBV25-1 and TRBJ2-7; 7 nucleotides agree with TRBD1. The last part of the DNA fits TRBJ2-5 better; the J call may be wrong. The receptor was derived from a woman between 18 and 29 years old in good health. Sequenced material: blood. CDR3 DNA sequence: TGTGCCAGCAGGACGGATGGGGCAGGGGGATATGTTCAAGAGACCCAGTACTTC. The encoded protein is CASRTDGAGGYVQETQYF.